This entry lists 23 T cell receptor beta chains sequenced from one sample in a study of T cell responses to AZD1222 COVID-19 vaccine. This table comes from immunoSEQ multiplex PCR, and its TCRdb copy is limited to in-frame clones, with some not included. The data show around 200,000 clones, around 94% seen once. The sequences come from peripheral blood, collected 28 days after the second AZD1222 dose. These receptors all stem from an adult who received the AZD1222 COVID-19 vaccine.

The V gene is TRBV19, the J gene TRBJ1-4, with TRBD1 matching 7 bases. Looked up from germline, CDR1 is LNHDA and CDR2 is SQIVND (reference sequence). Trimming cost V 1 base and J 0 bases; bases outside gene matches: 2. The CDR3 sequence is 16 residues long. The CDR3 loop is CASSIGGQATNEKLFF. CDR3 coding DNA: TGTGCCAGTAGTATAGGAGGACAGGCAACTAATGAAAAACTGTTTTTT. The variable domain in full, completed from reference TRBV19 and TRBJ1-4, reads DGGITQSPKYLFRKEGQNVTLSCEQNLNHDAMYWYRQDPGQGLRLIYYSQIVNDFQKGDIAEGYSVSREKKESFPLTVTSAQKNPTAFYLCASSIGGQATNEKLFFGSGTQLSVL.

The CDR3 is CATSDRQGEHEKLFF. CDR3 bases: TGTGCCACCAGTGATCGCCAGGGAGAACATGAAAAACTGTTTTTT. The chain recombines TRBV24-1 with TRBJ1-4; D possibly corresponds to TRBD1 (5 bases). CDR3 length: 15 residues. V lost 3 bases and J lost 6, with 13 bases in between. Germline CDR1 is KGHDR and CDR2 is SFDVKD.

CDR3 residues: CASSQESSYNEQFF. The CDR3 nucleotides read TGTGCCAGCAGTCAGGAAAGCTCCTACAATGAGCAGTTCTTC. The chain combines TRBV28 with TRBJ2-1; D is uncertain. V was clipped by 5 bases and J by 0 bases, with 8 bases between them. Germline CDR1 and CDR2: MDHEN and SYDVKM. CDR3 length equals 14 residues.

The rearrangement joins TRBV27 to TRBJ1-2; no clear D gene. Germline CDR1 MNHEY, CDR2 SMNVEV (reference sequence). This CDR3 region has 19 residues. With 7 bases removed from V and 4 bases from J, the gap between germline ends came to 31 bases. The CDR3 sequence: CASTSRVRRPSARPYGYTF. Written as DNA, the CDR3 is TGTGCCAGCACCTCCCGGGTCCGGCGTCCTAGCGCCAGACCCTATGGCTACACCTTC.

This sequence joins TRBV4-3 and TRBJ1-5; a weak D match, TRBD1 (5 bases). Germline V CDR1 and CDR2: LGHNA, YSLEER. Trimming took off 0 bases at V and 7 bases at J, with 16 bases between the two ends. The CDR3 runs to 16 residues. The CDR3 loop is CASSQERLDRGQPQHF. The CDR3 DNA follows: TGCGCCAGCAGCCAAGAGAGACTGGACCGGGGGCAGCCCCAGCATTTT.

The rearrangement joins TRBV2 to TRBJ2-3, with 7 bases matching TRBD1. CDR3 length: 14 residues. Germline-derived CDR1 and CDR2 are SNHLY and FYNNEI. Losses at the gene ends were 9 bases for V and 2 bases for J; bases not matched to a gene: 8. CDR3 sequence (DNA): TGTGCCAGTGCAAGCAGGGGGTCCACAGATACGCAGTATTTT. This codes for CASASRGSTDTQYF.

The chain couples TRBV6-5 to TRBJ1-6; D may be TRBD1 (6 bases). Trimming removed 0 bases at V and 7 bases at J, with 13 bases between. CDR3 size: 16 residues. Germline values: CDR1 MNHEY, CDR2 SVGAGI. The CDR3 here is CASSYSGGGGNSPLHF. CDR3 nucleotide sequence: TGTGCCAGCAGTTACTCTGGGGGCGGCGGGAATTCACCCCTCCACTTT.

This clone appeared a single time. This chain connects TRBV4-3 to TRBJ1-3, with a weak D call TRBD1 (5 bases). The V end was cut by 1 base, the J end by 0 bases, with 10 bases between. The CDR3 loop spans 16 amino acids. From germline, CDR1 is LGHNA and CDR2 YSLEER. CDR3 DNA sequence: TGCGCCAGCAGCCAAGTTACAGGACACTCTGGAAACACCATATATTTT. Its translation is CASSQVTGHSGNTIYF.

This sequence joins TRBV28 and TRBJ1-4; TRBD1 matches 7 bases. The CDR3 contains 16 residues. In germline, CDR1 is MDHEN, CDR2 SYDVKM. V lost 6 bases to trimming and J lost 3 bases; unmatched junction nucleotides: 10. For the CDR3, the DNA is TGTGCCAGCAGCCGACAGGGAATTGTCCCTAATGAAAAACTGTTTTTT. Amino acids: CASSRQGIVPNEKLFF.

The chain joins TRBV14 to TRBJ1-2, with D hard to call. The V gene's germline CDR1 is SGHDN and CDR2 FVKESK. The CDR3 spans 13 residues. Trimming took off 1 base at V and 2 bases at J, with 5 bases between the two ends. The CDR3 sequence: CASSQGVNYGYTF. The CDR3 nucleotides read TGTGCCAGCAGCCAAGGGGTGAACTATGGCTACACCTTC.

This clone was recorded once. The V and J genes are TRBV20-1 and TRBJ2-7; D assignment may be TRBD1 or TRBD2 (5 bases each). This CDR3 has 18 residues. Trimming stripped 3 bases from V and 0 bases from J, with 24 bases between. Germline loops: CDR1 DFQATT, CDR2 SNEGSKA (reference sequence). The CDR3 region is CSASGGLRGTTTSYEQYF. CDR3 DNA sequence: TGCAGTGCTAGTGGGGGTCTTCGGGGTACTACAACCTCCTACGAGCAGTACTTC.

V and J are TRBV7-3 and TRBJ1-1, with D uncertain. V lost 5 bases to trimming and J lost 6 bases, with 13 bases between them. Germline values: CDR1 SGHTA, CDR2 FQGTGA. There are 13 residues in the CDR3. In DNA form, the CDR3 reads TGTGCCAGCAGCCCCGACAATGAAGCTGAAGCTTTCTTT. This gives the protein CASSPDNEAEAFF.

CDR3 DNA: TGTGCCAGCAGTTACCAGATGGGCCAAGAGACCCAGTACTTC. Encoded protein: CASSYQMGQETQYF. The chain couples TRBV6-5 to TRBJ2-5; D unresolved. The CDR3 runs 14 residues. Germline V gene data show CDR1 as MNHEY and CDR2 as SVGAGI. Trimming left V 2 bases short and J 1 base short, with 8 bases between.

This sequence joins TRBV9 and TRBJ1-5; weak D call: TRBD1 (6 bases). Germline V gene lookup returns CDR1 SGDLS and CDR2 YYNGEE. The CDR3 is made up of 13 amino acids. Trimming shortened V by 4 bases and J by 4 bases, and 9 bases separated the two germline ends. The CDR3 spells CASSLTGNQPQHF. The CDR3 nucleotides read TGTGCCAGCAGCTTAACAGGGAATCAGCCCCAGCATTTT. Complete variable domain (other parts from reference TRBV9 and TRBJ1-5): DSGVTQTPKHLITATGQRVTLRCSPRSGDLSVYWYQQSLDQGLQFLIQYYNGEERAKGNILERFSAQQFPDLHSELNLSSLELGDSALYFCASSLTGNQPQHFGDGTRLSIL.

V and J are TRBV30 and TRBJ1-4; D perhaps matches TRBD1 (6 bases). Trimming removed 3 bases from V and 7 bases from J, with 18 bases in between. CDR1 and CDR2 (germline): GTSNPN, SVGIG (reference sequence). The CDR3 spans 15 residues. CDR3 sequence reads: CAWRRSTQGGEKLFF. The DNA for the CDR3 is TGTGCCTGGAGGCGGTCGACTCAAGGGGGTGAAAAACTGTTTTTT.

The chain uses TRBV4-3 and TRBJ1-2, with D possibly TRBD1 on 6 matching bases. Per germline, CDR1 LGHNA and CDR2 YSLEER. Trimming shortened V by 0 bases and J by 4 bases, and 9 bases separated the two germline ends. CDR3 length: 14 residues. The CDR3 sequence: CASSQDRGSYGYTF. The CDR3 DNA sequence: TGCGCCAGCAGCCAAGACAGGGGATCCTATGGCTACACCTTC.

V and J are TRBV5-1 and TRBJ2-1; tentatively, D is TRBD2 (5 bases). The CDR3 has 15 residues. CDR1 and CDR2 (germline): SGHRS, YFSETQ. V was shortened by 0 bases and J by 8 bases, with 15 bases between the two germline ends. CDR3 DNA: TGCGCCAGCAGCTTGGGCGGGTTCCCTCTCGATGAGCAGTTCTTC. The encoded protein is CASSLGGFPLDEQFF.

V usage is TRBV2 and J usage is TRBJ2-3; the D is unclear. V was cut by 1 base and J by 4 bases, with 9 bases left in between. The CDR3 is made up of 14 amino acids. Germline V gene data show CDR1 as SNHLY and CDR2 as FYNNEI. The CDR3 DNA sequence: TGTGCCAGCAGTGAAGTTCCTAGAGCAGATACGCAGTATTTT. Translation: CASSEVPRADTQYF.

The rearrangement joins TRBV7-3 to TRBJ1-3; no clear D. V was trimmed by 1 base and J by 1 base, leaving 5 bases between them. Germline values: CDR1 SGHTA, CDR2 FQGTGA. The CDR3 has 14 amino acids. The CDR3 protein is CASSLNPSGNTIYF. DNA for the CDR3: TGTGCCAGCAGCTTAAACCCATCTGGAAACACCATATATTTT.

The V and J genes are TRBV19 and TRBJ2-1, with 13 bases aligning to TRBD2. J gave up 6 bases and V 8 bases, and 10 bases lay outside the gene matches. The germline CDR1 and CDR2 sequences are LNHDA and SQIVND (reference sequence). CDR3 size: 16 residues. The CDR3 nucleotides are TGTGCCAGTGAAAACCCACTAGCGGGAGGGCCCAATGAGCAGTTCTTC. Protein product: CASENPLAGGPNEQFF.

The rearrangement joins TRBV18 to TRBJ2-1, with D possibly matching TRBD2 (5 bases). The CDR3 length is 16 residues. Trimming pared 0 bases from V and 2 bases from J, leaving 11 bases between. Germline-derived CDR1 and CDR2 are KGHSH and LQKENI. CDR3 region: CASSPPAGNAYNEQFF. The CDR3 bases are TGTGCCAGCTCACCACCTGCCGGGAACGCCTACAATGAGCAGTTCTTC.

The CDR3 DNA follows: TGTGCCAGCAGTTACCTATCGACTAGTTATGAGCAGTTCTTC. Encoded protein: CASSYLSTSYEQFF. The rearrangement joins TRBV6-2 or TRBV6-3 to TRBJ2-1; the D gene is possibly TRBD2 (6 bases). V was shortened by 2 bases and J by 8 bases, with 13 bases between the two germline ends. This CDR3 has 14 amino acids. Per germline, CDR1 MNHEY and CDR2 SVGEGT.

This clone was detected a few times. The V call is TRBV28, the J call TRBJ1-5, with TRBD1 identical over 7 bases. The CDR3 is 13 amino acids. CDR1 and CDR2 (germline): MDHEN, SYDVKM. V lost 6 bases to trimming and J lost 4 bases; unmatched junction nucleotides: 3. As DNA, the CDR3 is TGTGCCAGCAGCCGGGGACAGAATCAGCCCCAGCATTTT. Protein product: CASSRGQNQPQHF.